This entry describes one T cell receptor beta chain. Germline values: CDR1 LNHDA, CDR2 SQIVND (reference sequence). The V and J ends lost 6 bases and 5 bases, in that order; junction bases with no gene match: 5. This CDR3 has 14 amino acids. The data were taken from a study of blood T cell repertoires in COVID-19. Study summary: The samples span acute and convalescent COVID-19 from the United States, Italy and Spain.

As handled by the study authors: Reference gene primers were amplified, and this amplification served to estimate nucleated cell counts. Produced via immunoSEQ multiplex PCR; TCRdb's table is partial and in-frame only. Clonal size and the V and J genes are those of that table, whereas D and trimming came from the DNA. The sample yields 250,000 to 350,000 clones, around nine tenths seen once. The rearrangement uses TRBV19 and TRBJ2-7; the match to TRBD2 covers 12 bases. Sequencing was done on a sample of peripheral blood. The TCR originated in a woman aged 40 to 50 who had recovered from COVID-19. The CDR3 here is CASSLLAGGDEQYF. DNA for the CDR3: TGTGCCAGTAGCCTACTAGCGGGAGGAGACGAGCAGTACTTC.